The 25 T cell receptor beta chains presented below share a single source sample, sequenced in a study of control samples from healthy donors and cancer patients. Sequencing was performed with immunoSEQ multiplex PCR; in TCRdb, only in-frame clones are kept and a portion is missing. The sample lists some 130,000 clones, approximately 94% occurring once. The material sequenced was blood. The receptors were sampled from a young man in good health.

This chain uses TRBV2 with TRBJ2-3; D is uncertain. CDR3 length: 14 amino acids. Germline V CDR1 and CDR2: SNHLY, FYNNEI. The ends were cut back, 8 bases at V and 0 bases at J, with 12 bases in the middle. The CDR3 DNA reads as TGTGCCAGCCTCGGTCCGGAAAGCACAGATACGCAGTATTTT. It is translated as CASLGPESTDTQYF. Based on the CDR3 plus reference TRBV2 and TRBJ2-3, the full variable domain is EPEVTQTPSHQVTQMGQEVILRCVPISNHLYFYWYRQILGQKVEFLVSFYNNEISEKSEIFDDQFSVERPDGSNFTLKIRSTKLEDSAMYFCASLGPESTDTQYFGPGTRLTVL.

The chain carries TRBV10-3 and TRBJ2-7; TRBD1 might be the D (6 bases). Deletions cut 0 bases from V and 3 bases from J, with 12 bases between. This CDR3 region has 15 residues. Germline loops: CDR1 ENHRY, CDR2 SYGVKD. For the CDR3, the DNA is TGTGCCATCAGTGAGTCCCAGGGGAGTGGCTACGAGCAGTACTTC. This sequence encodes CAISESQGSGYEQYF.

V usage is TRBV6-5 and J usage is TRBJ1-2, with a possible D match to TRBD1 (5 bases). CDR1 is MNHEY and CDR2 is SVGAGI in the germline V gene. The length of the CDR3 is 13 residues. V lost 6 bases to trimming and J lost 4 bases, with 12 bases between them. DNA of the CDR3: TGTGCCAGCAGAGACCGGGACGGCTATGGCTACACCTTC. Translated: CASRDRDGYGYTF.

This clone was recorded only once. The junction differs from germline at one of its ends, possibly a read error. The chain links TRBV6-2 or TRBV6-3 to TRBJ1-2; 7 bases fit TRBD1. The CDR3 loop spans 15 amino acids. CDR1 and CDR2 from the germline V gene are MNHEY and SVGEGT. CDR3 amino acids: CASSSIRTGNYGHTF. CDR3 bases: TGTGCCAGCAGTTCTATCCGGACAGGAAACTATGGCCACACCTTC.

This chain links TRBV7-9 with TRBJ2-1; D is unclear. The CDR3 loop spans 14 amino acids. The ends were cut back, 5 bases at V and 0 bases at J, with 8 bases in the middle. Germline CDR1 and CDR2: SEHNR and FQNEAQ (reference sequence). This chain's CDR3 is CASSTTSSYNEQFF. As DNA, the CDR3 is TGTGCCAGCAGCACTACGAGCTCCTACAATGAGCAGTTCTTC.

The genes are TRBV10-3 and TRBJ2-7, with D uncertain. Trimming removed 3 bases at V and 0 bases at J, with 12 bases between. The CDR3 sequence is 15 residues long. Germline V CDR1 and CDR2: ENHRY, SYGVKD. The chain's CDR3 is CAISEGSGRSYEQYF. The CDR3 bases are TGTGCCATCAGTGAAGGTTCCGGGCGCTCCTACGAGCAGTACTTC.

The chain joins TRBV5-1 to TRBJ1-1; TRBD1 might be the D (6 bases). The CDR3 runs to 20 residues. Germline V gene lookup returns CDR1 SGHRS and CDR2 YFSETQ. V lost 1 base and J lost 3, with 28 bases in between. CDR3 region: CASSLFDSGGAARWDTEAFF. CDR3 nucleotide sequence: TGCGCCAGCAGCTTGTTCGATTCGGGGGGCGCGGCAAGATGGGACACTGAAGCTTTCTTT.

V usage is TRBV11-2 and J usage is TRBJ1-2; perhaps TRBD1 as D (6 bases). The germline CDR1 and CDR2 sequences are SGHAT and FQNNGV. Trimming pared 4 bases from V and 4 bases from J, leaving 13 bases between. The CDR3 consists of 14 residues. The CDR3 region is CASSSTGGGYGYTF. CDR3 sequence (DNA): TGTGCCAGCAGCTCCACAGGAGGGGGCTATGGCTACACCTTC. Drawing the rest from reference TRBV11-2 and TRBJ1-2, the complete variable domain is EAGVAQSPRYKIIEKRQSVAFWCNPISGHATLYWYQQILGQGPKLLIQFQNNGVVDDSQLPKDRFSAERLKGVDSTLKIQPAKLEDSAVYLCASSSTGGGYGYTFGSGTRLTVV.

The rearrangement uses TRBV6-5 and TRBJ2-7; 8 bases fit TRBD2. J was trimmed by 4 bases and V by 4 bases; bases with no gene match: 6. CDR1 MNHEY and CDR2 SVGAGI come from the germline V gene. This CDR3 has 14 residues. CDR3 sequence reads: CASSSGLAWYEQYF. The DNA of the CDR3 is TGTGCCAGCAGTTCCGGACTAGCATGGTACGAGCAGTACTTC.

The chain combines TRBV6-1 with TRBJ1-6, with 11 bases that match TRBD1. After removal of 1 base from V and 1 base from J, the junction contained 3 bases not matched to a gene. The CDR3 has 18 amino acids. The germline CDR1 and CDR2 sequences are MNHNS and SASEGT. Written as DNA, the CDR3 is TGTGCCAGCAGTGAAGGGACAGGGGGCGGATCCTATAATTCACCCCTCCACTTT. Amino acids: CASSEGTGGGSYNSPLHF.

The chain carries TRBV5-1 and TRBJ2-1; 10 bases match TRBD2. Germline V gene lookup returns CDR1 SGHRS and CDR2 YFSETQ. The CDR3 runs 16 residues. Trimming cost V 1 base and J 8 bases; bases outside gene matches: 9. CDR3 DNA sequence: TGCGCCAGCAGCTTGATAATAGCGGGGGGCGGCGATGAGCAGTTCTTC. It encodes CASSLIIAGGGDEQFF.

This clone is a singleton in its sample. This chain uses TRBV7-2 with TRBJ1-5, with unresolved D. The CDR3 covers 14 residues. V was pared by 1 base and J by 0 bases, with 4 bases between. Per germline, CDR1 SGHTA and CDR2 FQGNSA. The CDR3 DNA sequence: TGTGCCAGCAGCTTAGGGGTTAGCAATCAGCCCCAGCATTTT. Protein: CASSLGVSNQPQHF.

This sequence joins TRBV6-2 or TRBV6-3 and TRBJ1-6, with D possibly TRBD1 on 5 matching bases. Looked up from germline, CDR1 is MNHEY and CDR2 is SVGEGT. V was pared by 4 bases and J by 7 bases, with 17 bases between. CDR3 size: 16 residues. CDR3 residues: CASSSRRGNINSPLHF. The CDR3, as DNA: TGTGCCAGCAGTTCTCGGCGGGGGAACATAAATTCACCCCTCCACTTT.

The CDR3 sequence: CASSLVGAGEQFF. The CDR3 region has the DNA TGCGCCAGCAGCTTGGTAGGGGCTGGTGAGCAGTTCTTC. This chain joins TRBV5-1 and TRBJ2-1; TRBD1 might be the D (5 bases). This CDR3 region has 13 residues. Between the trimmed V and J ends, which lost 0 bases and 9 bases, there was a span of 10 bases. Germline CDR1 and CDR2: SGHRS and YFSETQ.

The chain recombines TRBV5-1 with TRBJ2-7; the match to TRBD1 covers 10 bases. The germline gives CDR1 SGHRS, CDR2 YFSETQ. The ends lost 4 bases at V and 6 bases at J; junction bases unmatched: 10. CDR3 length: 15 residues. The CDR3 sequence: CASSPGQGVIFEQYF. As DNA, the CDR3 is TGCGCCAGCAGCCCCGGACAGGGGGTTATCTTCGAGCAGTACTTC.

The chain recombines TRBV3-1 (or the pseudogene TRBV3-2) with TRBJ2-1, with TRBD2 identical over 14 bases. This CDR3 is 18 amino acids long. The trim removed 3 bases at V and 7 bases at J, leaving 11 bases unmatched. Germline values: CDR1 LGHDT, CDR2 YNNKEL (reference sequence). CDR3 in amino acids: CASSHRPRLAGGPNEQFF. CDR3 DNA sequence: TGTGCCAGCAGCCACCGTCCTCGACTAGCGGGGGGGCCTAATGAGCAGTTCTTC.

This CDR3 is CASSKNPGTGVSEAFF. Written as DNA, the CDR3 is TGCGCCAGCAGCAAGAACCCCGGGACAGGGGTTTCTGAAGCTTTCTTT. J is TRBJ1-1 and V is TRBV5-1; 10 bases agree with TRBD1. Germline-derived CDR1 and CDR2 are SGHRS and YFSETQ. V was pared by 4 bases and J by 6 bases, with 12 bases of the junction left unmatched. CDR3 length: 16 amino acids.

The chain couples TRBV10-2 to TRBJ1-5; D may be TRBD1 (5 bases). This CDR3 has 13 residues. The V gene's germline CDR1 is WSHSY and CDR2 SAAADI. V was trimmed by 9 bases and J by 4 bases, leaving 13 bases between them. CDR3 bases: TGCGCCAGTTCAGGGACTGAGAATCAGCCCCAGCATTTT. Translating gives CASSGTENQPQHF.

The chain links TRBV4-3 to TRBJ2-4; no firm D call. The germline gives CDR1 LGHNA, CDR2 YSLEER. With 0 bases removed from V and 7 bases from J, the gap between germline ends came to 7 bases. The CDR3 has 13 residues. This CDR3 is CASSQDNGNIQYF. As DNA, the CDR3 is TGCGCCAGCAGCCAAGACAATGGCAACATTCAGTACTTC.

The V call is TRBV3-1 (or the pseudogene TRBV3-2), the J call TRBJ2-7; no clear D gene. Trimming took 3 bases from V and 3 from J, leaving 9 bases between them. The CDR3 consists of 13 residues. Per the germline V gene, CDR1 is LGHDT and CDR2 is YNNKEL (reference sequence). CDR3 in amino acids: CASSQKRDYEQYF. The CDR3 DNA is TGTGCCAGCAGCCAGAAGAGAGACTACGAGCAGTACTTC.

This chain links TRBV5-1 with TRBJ1-5, with TRBD1 matching over 12 bases. The CDR3 extends over 17 amino acids. The germline V gene has CDR1 SGHRS and CDR2 YFSETQ. Losses at the gene ends were 5 bases for V and 7 bases for J; bases not matched to a gene: 13. The CDR3 protein is CASSLTAGQGARQPQHF. CDR3 bases: TGCGCCAGCAGTCTAACAGCGGGACAGGGGGCGAGACAGCCCCAGCATTTT.

The J gene is TRBJ2-5, the V gene TRBV5-5; 8 nucleotides agree with TRBD2. CDR3 length: 16 amino acids. The V segment lost 0 bases and the J segment 5 bases; nucleotides outside the gene matches: 9. Germline-derived CDR1 and CDR2 are SGHKS and YYEKEE (reference sequence). The DNA for the CDR3 is TGTGCCAGCAGCTTGGATTTTAGCGGGACCCGGGAGACCCAGTACTTC. It translates to CASSLDFSGTRETQYF.

The genes are TRBV28 and TRBJ2-3; 9 bases match TRBD1. This CDR3 is 14 amino acids long. In germline, CDR1 is MDHEN, CDR2 SYDVKM. Trimming took 6 bases from V and 4 from J; bases not matched to a gene: 5. The CDR3 sequence is CASRLDRGADTQYF. As DNA, the CDR3 is TGTGCCAGCAGGCTGGACAGGGGCGCAGATACGCAGTATTTT. Complete variable domain (other parts from reference TRBV28 and TRBJ2-3): DVKVTQSSRYLVKRTGEKVFLECVQDMDHENMFWYRQDPGLGLRLIYFSYDVKMKEKGDIPEGYSVSREKKERFSLILESASTNQTSMYLCASRLDRGADTQYFGPGTRLTVL.

The V and J genes are TRBV30 and TRBJ2-5, with 8 bases identical to TRBD2. The CDR3 covers 15 residues. In germline, CDR1 is GTSNPN, CDR2 SVGIG (reference sequence). The trim removed 4 bases at V and 2 bases at J, leaving 9 bases unmatched. CDR3 amino acids: CAWKFGRGEQETQYF. CDR3 coding DNA: TGTGCCTGGAAGTTCGGGCGGGGGGAACAAGAGACCCAGTACTTC.

The rearrangement links TRBV4-3 to TRBJ1-2, with 7 nucleotides matching TRBD1. Germline loops: CDR1 LGHNA, CDR2 YSLEER. V was pared by 0 bases and J by 8 bases, with 21 bases of the junction left unmatched. The CDR3 totals 19 residues. CDR3 protein: CASSQELFGTAGTQRGYTF. CDR3 nucleotides: TGCGCCAGCAGCCAAGAACTATTCGGGACAGCGGGCACCCAGAGGGGCTACACCTTC.